The source of this TCR beta chain is a study of radiotherapy plus CTLA-4 blockade in lung cancer. Study-wide points: Radiotherapy was combined with ipilimumab, and tumor-derived TCR clones then expanded in blood.

Notes on this clone: Its antigen is not known.

Libraries were prepared by immunoSEQ multiplex PCR; TCRdb keeps only in-frame clonotypes and omits some of them. Here the sample spans around 72,000 clones, around 73% being singletons. Germline CDR1 SEHNR, CDR2 FQNEAQ (reference sequence). The ends lost 5 bases at V and 2 bases at J; junction bases unmatched: 7. This CDR3 contains 15 residues. The sequence was obtained from a human donor with non-small cell lung cancer who had a complete response to radiotherapy plus ipilimumab. The chain recombines TRBV7-9 with TRBJ1-1; TRBD1 matches 8 bases. Sequenced here: peripheral blood, sampled from a patient treated with radiotherapy plus ipilimumab. DNA for the CDR3: TGTGCCAGCAGCCCAGGGGGACAGGTTAACACTGAAGCTTTCTTT. It is translated as CASSPGGQVNTEAFF.